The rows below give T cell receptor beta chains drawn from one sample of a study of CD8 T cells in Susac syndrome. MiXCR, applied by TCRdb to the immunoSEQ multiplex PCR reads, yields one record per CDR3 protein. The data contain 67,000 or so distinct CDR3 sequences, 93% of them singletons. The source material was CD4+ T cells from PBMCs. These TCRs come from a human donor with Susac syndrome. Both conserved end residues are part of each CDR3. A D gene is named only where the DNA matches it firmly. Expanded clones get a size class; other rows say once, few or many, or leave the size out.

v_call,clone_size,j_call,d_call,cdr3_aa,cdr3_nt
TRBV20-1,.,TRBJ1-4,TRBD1,CSARPSQGIPFF,TGCAGTGCTAGACCATCACAGGGGATCCCGTTTTTT
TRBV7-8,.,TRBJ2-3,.,CASSLGPRMELDTQYF,TGTGCCAGCAGCTTAGGGCCGCGGATGGAATTAGATACGCAGTATTTT
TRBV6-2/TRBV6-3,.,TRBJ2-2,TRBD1,CASWDPFDRANTGELFF,TGTGCCAGCTGGGACCCTTTTGACAGGGCCAACACCGGGGAGCTGTTTTTT
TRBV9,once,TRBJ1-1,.,CASSVEQVPTEAFF,TGTGCCAGCAGCGTAGAACAGGTGCCCACTGAAGCTTTCTTT
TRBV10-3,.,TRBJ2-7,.,CAISVPGNSYEQYF,TGTGCCATCAGTGTGCCAGGGAACTCCTACGAGCAGTACTTC
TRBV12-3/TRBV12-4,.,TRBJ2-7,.,CASSSLRDPEQYF,TGTGCCAGCAGTTCCCTCCGGGACCCGGAGCAGTACTTC
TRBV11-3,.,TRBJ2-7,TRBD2,CASSLQRGPYEQYF,TGTGCCAGCAGCTTACAGCGGGGGCCCTACGAGCAGTACTTC
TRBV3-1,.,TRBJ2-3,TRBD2,CASSQEYLAGGPGTDTQYF,TGTGCCAGCAGCCAAGAGTACCTAGCGGGGGGGCCGGGCACAGATACGCAGTATTTT
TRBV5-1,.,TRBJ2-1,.,CASSLDRYDEQFF,TGCGCCAGCAGCTTAGACAGGTATGATGAGCAGTTCTTC
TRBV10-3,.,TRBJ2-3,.,CAISRVADTQYF,TGTGCCATCAGCAGGGTTGCAGATACGCAGTATTTT